One T cell receptor (beta chain) is described in this entry. Antigen specificity is unknown. The record originates from a study of response to subunit inactivated influenza vaccine. The V gene end was trimmed by 0 bases and the J gene end by 0 bases; junction bases not matched to a gene: 8. Germline CDR1 reads SGHAT; CDR2 reads FQNNGV. There are 18 residues in the CDR3. Study findings and constraints: Authors suggested each seasonal flu vaccination may recruit only limited numbers of new T cells.

TCRdb called the RT-PCR reads again in MiXCR, with one record for every CDR3 protein. The sample consists of 450,000 to 600,000 distinct CDR3 sequences, approximately 15% of them appearing once. This TCR was recovered from a man aged 45 to 70 who received an inactivated influenza vaccine. Sequenced material: CD4+ T cells sorted from PBMCs, taken roughly 24 months after vaccination. The V call is TRBV11-2, the J call TRBJ2-1; 7 bases fit TRBD2. The chain's CDR3 is CASSLDLEGGSSYNEQFF. CDR3 bases: TGTGCCAGCAGCTTAGATCTGGAAGGCGGGAGCTCCTACAATGAGCAGTTCTTC.